The 6 T cell receptor beta chains below come from one sample, sequenced in a study of cytomegalovirus exposure and HLA in healthy donors. Amplification used 60 Vbeta primers and 13 Jbeta primers. Here immunoSEQ multiplex PCR was the method, and the copy in TCRdb shows in-frame clones only, minus some. The repertoire holds around 190,000 clones, more than 65% seen once, with more than 0.5% in the top ten. The sequencing input was PBMCs. The receptors shown here come from a woman in her forties or fifties in good health and CMV-seronegative.

V and J are TRBV6-5 and TRBJ2-5, with D possibly TRBD2 on 6 matching bases. The V gene lost 4 bases and the J gene lost 5 bases, with 17 bases spanning the gap. Germline V lookup: CDR1 MNHEY, CDR2 SVGAGI. The CDR3 runs 15 residues. CDR3 bases: TGTGCCAGCAGTTTGCAGGCGGGATATCACGAGACCCAGTACTTC. This codes for CASSLQAGYHETQYF.

V and J are TRBV7-9 and TRBJ2-5; 7 bases align to TRBD1. Looked up from germline, CDR1 is SEHNR and CDR2 is FQNEAQ (reference sequence). V was pared by 5 bases and J by 4 bases, with 7 bases of the junction left unmatched. This CDR3 spans 14 amino acids. The CDR3 loop reads CASSTPTGSETQYF. The CDR3 bases are TGTGCCAGCAGCACGCCGACAGGGTCAGAGACCCAGTACTTC.

This chain links TRBV19 with TRBJ1-4, with D tentatively TRBD1 (6 bases). Between the trimmed V and J ends, which lost 5 bases and 4 bases, there was a span of 14 bases. Per the germline V gene, CDR1 is LNHDA and CDR2 is SQIVND (reference sequence). The CDR3 extends over 15 amino acids. The CDR3 DNA sequence: TGTGCCAGTAGTCTACCAGGGGCGGGTAATGAAAAACTGTTTTTT. Protein: CASSLPGAGNEKLFF.

The chain couples TRBV4-1 to TRBJ2-3, with D tentatively TRBD2 (7 bases). Trimming pared 5 bases from V and 1 base from J, leaving 10 bases between. Looked up from germline, CDR1 is MGHRA and CDR2 is YSYEKL. The CDR3 spans 14 residues. CDR3 in DNA: TGCGCCAGCAGCTTAGGGGGGGGCACAGATACGCAGTATTTT. Translation: CASSLGGGTDTQYF.

V is TRBV11-2 and J is TRBJ1-2; no clear D. Germline lookup yields CDR1 SGHAT and CDR2 FQNNGV. Trimming took 4 bases from V and 4 from J, leaving 13 bases between them. The length of the CDR3 is 14 residues. The DNA of the CDR3 is TGTGCCAGCAGCTCCCCTCAGGATCTCTATGGCTACACCTTC. Its translation is CASSSPQDLYGYTF.

CDR3 nucleotides: TGTGCCAGCAGCTTAGCAGTAGCGGGGCCTTACGAGCAGTACTTC. Residues: CASSLAVAGPYEQYF. The V call is TRBV7-2, the J call TRBJ2-7; 8 bases map to TRBD2. This CDR3 spans 15 amino acids. The ends lost 0 bases at V and 4 bases at J; junction bases unmatched: 5. Germline CDR1 is SGHTA and CDR2 is FQGNSA.